This T cell receptor beta chain came from a study of cytomegalovirus exposure and HLA in healthy donors. 60 Vbeta and 13 Jbeta primers were used in PCR. Assay used: immunoSEQ multiplex PCR; TCRdb lists only in-frame clones, some missing. The sample comprises roughly 120,000 clones, about 16% of which are singletons, and 1.5% to 2% rests with the top ten. The CDR3 extends over 12 amino acids. Germline lookup yields CDR1 MDHEN and CDR2 SYDVKM. Trimming removed 2 bases at V and 9 bases at J, with 8 bases between. To note about this clone: Its specificity is not known.

The study, taken as a whole, reports: Earlier results showed most TCR beta V segments being productive about 87% or about 30% of the time.

The J gene is TRBJ1-5, the V gene TRBV28, with D unresolved. Specimen: PBMCs. The receptor comes from a woman between 18 and 29 years old in good health and CMV-seronegative. For the CDR3, the DNA is TGTGCCAGCAGTTTACTCGCCGGGCCCCAGCATTTT. Encoded protein: CASSLLAGPQHF.